The clone carrying this TCR beta chain was counted between two and nine times. The antigen is unknown. V lost 8 bases and J lost 2, with 19 bases in between. The V gene's germline CDR1 is PRHDT and CDR2 FYEKMQ (reference sequence). The CDR3 runs 16 residues. The data were taken from a study of molecular identifiers for immune sequencing clone quantification. Study information: With replicates, the RNA of 20,000 or 100,000 naive CD8 cells was split five ways and four were sequenced.

Study-level findings and limits: Among 800,000 to 1,000,000 naive cells, as was reported, spiked Jurkat TCR RNA from one cell was detectable.

Based on a CD8+CD4-CCR7+CD45RA+ profile, naive CD8 T cells were sorted. Previously described methods and listed TCR primers produced bulk TCR libraries. TCRdb fed the PCR reads into MiXCR, producing one record per CDR3 protein. This table holds around 89,000 distinct CDR3 sequences, around 19% found once. The chain joins TRBV13 to TRBJ2-1; weak D call: TRBD1 (6 bases). Source material: naive CD8+ T cells from blood, with Jurkat cell RNA spiked in. Subset defined: FACS-sorted CD8+CD4-CCR7+CD45RA+ naive T cells. This TCR came from a human donor in good health. Some libraries in this study had Jurkat cell RNA spiked in. CDR3 in amino acids: CASEEVKGDTYNEQFF. CDR3 bases: TGTGCCAGCGAGGAGGTTAAGGGGGATACCTACAATGAGCAGTTCTTC.